Reported below is one TCR beta chain. What it recognizes is unknown. The data belong to a study of cytomegalovirus exposure and HLA in healthy donors. Study-wide results and limits: A later analysis found that most CMV-associated TCR beta chains appeared HLA-restricted.

Trimming pared 5 bases from V and 5 bases from J, leaving 13 bases between. The CDR3 sequence is 14 residues long. Per the germline V gene, CDR1 is SGHTA and CDR2 is FQGNSA. PCR primers comprised 60 Vbeta and 13 Jbeta primers. The assay was immunoSEQ multiplex PCR, and TCRdb's table has in-frame clones only and misses some. The data contain roughly 170,000 clones, 77% of them singletons. This receptor was obtained from a woman aged 30 to 39 in good health and CMV-seropositive. The sequenced material came from PBMCs. This chain joins TRBV7-2 and TRBJ2-1, with D uncertain. CDR3 loop: CASSQTWADNEQFF. The CDR3 DNA sequence: TGTGCCAGCAGCCAGACATGGGCCGACAATGAGCAGTTCTTC.